This TCR beta chain was observed in a study of cytomegalovirus exposure and HLA in healthy donors. About the research overall: In an early release, HLA-typed donors contributed some 88 million unique TCR sequences. Notes on the study in general: Some 16,000 TCR beta sequences were associated with HLA alleles at 0.05 false discovery rate in a later analysis. TCR beta V- and J-gene trimming was later associated with a missense DCLRE1C variant. Researchers reported in a later analysis that common viral pathogens appeared linked to several top clusters.

Remarks on this clone: Its antigen is not identified.

Vbeta (60) and Jbeta (13) primers were used in the PCR. TCRdb's copy holds only in-frame clones and misses some; the assay was immunoSEQ multiplex PCR. The table lists about 190,000 clones, around 87% of them singletons, with roughly 0.98% in the top ten. CDR1 and CDR2 (germline): LNHDA, SQIVND (reference sequence). This CDR3 spans 15 amino acids. V shed 6 bases and J 4 bases; nucleotides not matched to a gene: 10. Sequencing was performed on PBMCs. The sequence was obtained from a boy aged 2-15 years in good health and CMV-seronegative. The chain employs TRBV19 and TRBJ2-7; 9 positions match TRBD1. Here the CDR3 reads CASSERDRDMYEQYF. DNA of the CDR3: TGTGCCAGTAGCGAACGGGACAGGGATATGTACGAGCAGTACTTC.